This T cell receptor (beta chain) was found in a study of blood T cells in healthy people across ages. General study results and limits: Because sorting was not performed, PBMCs prevented conclusive naive versus antigen-experienced comparison. A roughly linear fall in TCR beta diversity per million T cells was seen with increasing age.

CDR3 length: 16 residues. Germline loops: CDR1 DFQATT, CDR2 SNEGSKA (reference sequence). Concerning this clonotype itself: Its specificity is unknown.

Next came a second PCR, run for roughly 7 to 12 cycles, which used a sample-barcoded 5' primer along with a J-beta primer mix. TCRdb ran MiXCR on the 5' RACE reads and lists one entry per CDR3 protein. Of some 320,000 distinct CDR3 sequences in the sample, less than 30% are singletons; the top ten hold 25% to 35%. The TCR comes from a woman between 65 and 79 years old in good health. The genes are TRBV20-1 and TRBJ2-5, with 7 bases that match TRBD2. The J call is doubtful: the DNA matches TRBJ2-1 better. The sample was blood. CDR3 sequence (DNA): TGCAGTGCTAGAAGCATACTAGGAAGCGGGGTCAATGAGCAGTTCTTC. Its translation is CSARSILGSGVNEQFF.